What follows is one T cell receptor beta chain and its context. These data are taken from a study of technical replicates of blood from a handful of donors. The ends were cut back, 3 bases at V and 3 bases at J, with 12 bases in the middle. The CDR3 runs to 13 residues. Germline V gene lookup returns CDR1 SQVTM and CDR2 ANQGSEA. Assay: immunoSEQ multiplex PCR; the TCRdb copy retains only in-frame clones and omits some. The profile shows around 100,000 clones, 85% to 95% of them singletons. The sequenced sample was T cells isolated from PBMCs. The rearrangement joins TRBV29-1 to TRBJ2-7, with D possibly TRBD2 on 6 matching bases. The clonotype comes from a human donor in good health. Written as DNA, the CDR3 is TGCAGCGTTGATACTCCAGCGGGCTACGAGCAGTACTTC. Translating it yields CSVDTPAGYEQYF.